This record looks at one T cell receptor (beta chain) sequence and its context. V gave up 4 bases and J gave up 2 bases; unmatched junction bases: 5. This CDR3 is built from 16 residues. Germline lookup yields CDR1 SGHTS and CDR2 YDEGEE. These data belong to a study of blood T cell repertoires in COVID-19. Turning to the study itself: Collection of acute and convalescent COVID-19 samples took place in the United States, Italy and Spain.

Generated by immunoSEQ multiplex PCR, the TCRdb table keeps only in-frame clones and is missing some. The repertoire holds roughly 190,000 clones, with 75% to 95% as singletons. Sequencing used peripheral blood. This sequence joins TRBV5-8 and TRBJ2-3; 12 nucleotides align to TRBD2. The clonotype was recovered from a man aged 45 to 65 with acute or convalescent COVID-19. In DNA form, the CDR3 reads TGTGCCAGCAGCCGGGGACTAGCGGGTTCCACAGATACGCAGTATTTT. Its translation: CASSRGLAGSTDTQYF.